The entry below describes one T cell receptor beta chain. This sample was taken from a study of CD8 T cells in Susac syndrome. Study overall: There were six sequenced Susac syndrome patients with active disease and about 8 in remission.

The CDR3 covers 15 residues. The V and J ends lost 5 bases and 5 bases, in that order; junction bases with no gene match: 8. CDR1 and CDR2 (germline): MNHEY, SMNVEV (reference sequence). The RNA, about 0.5 to 1 ug, was put through reverse transcription using random hexamers. TCRdb passed the immunoSEQ multiplex PCR reads through MiXCR, listing each CDR3 protein once. The sample has roughly 80,000 distinct CDR3 sequences, roughly 94% seen once. The chain couples TRBV27 to TRBJ1-1; 10 nucleotides line up with TRBD1. Sequences were obtained from CD8+ T cells from PBMCs. This clonotype originated in a human donor with Susac syndrome. The CDR3 loop is CASSPGTGAGTEAFF. The CDR3 nucleotides are TGTGCCAGCAGTCCGGGGACAGGGGCGGGAACTGAAGCTTTCTTT.